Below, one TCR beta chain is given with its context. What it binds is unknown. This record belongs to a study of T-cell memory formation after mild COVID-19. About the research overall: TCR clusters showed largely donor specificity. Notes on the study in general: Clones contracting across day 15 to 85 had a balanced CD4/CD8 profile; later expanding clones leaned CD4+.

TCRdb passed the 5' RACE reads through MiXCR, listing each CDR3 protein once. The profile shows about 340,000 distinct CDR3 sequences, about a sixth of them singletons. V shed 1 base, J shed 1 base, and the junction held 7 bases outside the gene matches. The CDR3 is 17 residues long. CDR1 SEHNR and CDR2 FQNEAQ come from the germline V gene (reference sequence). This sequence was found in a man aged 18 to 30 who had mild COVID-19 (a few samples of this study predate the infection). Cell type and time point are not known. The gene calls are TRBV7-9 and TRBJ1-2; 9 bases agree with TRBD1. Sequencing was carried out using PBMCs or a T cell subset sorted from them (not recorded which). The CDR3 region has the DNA TGTGCCAGCAGCTTAGAGGCCGGGACAGGGTATAACTATGGCTACACCTTC. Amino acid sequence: CASSLEAGTGYNYGYTF.